The 4 T cell receptor beta chains in this list originate from one sample, sequenced in a study of radiotherapy plus CTLA-4 blockade in lung cancer. The data were produced by immunoSEQ multiplex PCR, yet TCRdb's version contains in-frame clones alone and is incomplete. This repertoire shows roughly 85,000 clones, around 87% found once; its top ten account for around 17%. This specimen consisted of peripheral blood, obtained from a patient treated with radiotherapy plus ipilimumab. The receptors come from a human donor with non-small cell lung cancer that progressed on radiotherapy plus ipilimumab.

The rearrangement joins TRBV5-4 to TRBJ1-2; TRBD1 aligns across 9 bases. Germline CDR1 is SGHNT and CDR2 is YYREEE (reference sequence). The CDR3 extends over 14 amino acids. The V segment lost 4 bases and the J segment 3 bases; nucleotides outside the gene matches: 4. CDR3 loop: CASSPWTGDYGYTF. Here the CDR3 DNA reads TGTGCCAGCAGCCCGTGGACAGGGGACTATGGCTACACCTTC.

The chain has TRBV7-9 and TRBJ2-7, with 12 positions matching TRBD2. This CDR3 region has 14 residues. The ends lost 5 bases at V and 3 bases at J; junction bases unmatched: 2. Germline assignment: CDR1 SEHNR and CDR2 FQNEAQ (reference sequence). This CDR3 is CASSTLAGGYEQYF. The CDR3 nucleotides are TGTGCCAGCAGCACACTAGCGGGAGGCTACGAGCAGTACTTC.

This clone was observed once. This rearrangement joins TRBV9 to TRBJ2-7; TRBD2 aligns across 12 bases. Germline V gene data show CDR1 as SGDLS and CDR2 as YYNGEE. CDR3 length: 14 amino acids. V shed 0 bases and J 7 bases; nucleotides not matched to a gene: 2. CDR3 DNA sequence: TGTGCCAGCAGCGTAGGACTAGCGGGAGATGAGCAGTACTTC. Translation gives CASSVGLAGDEQYF.

This clone was picked up a small number of times. The chain is built from TRBV7-9 and TRBJ2-7; D gene ambiguous. This CDR3 has 12 residues. Germline assignment: CDR1 SEHNR and CDR2 FQNEAQ (reference sequence). V lost 1 base and J 4 bases, leaving 5 bases between the germline ends. The CDR3 is CASSLESYEQYF. In nucleotides, the CDR3 is TGTGCCAGCAGCTTAGAGAGTTACGAGCAGTACTTC.